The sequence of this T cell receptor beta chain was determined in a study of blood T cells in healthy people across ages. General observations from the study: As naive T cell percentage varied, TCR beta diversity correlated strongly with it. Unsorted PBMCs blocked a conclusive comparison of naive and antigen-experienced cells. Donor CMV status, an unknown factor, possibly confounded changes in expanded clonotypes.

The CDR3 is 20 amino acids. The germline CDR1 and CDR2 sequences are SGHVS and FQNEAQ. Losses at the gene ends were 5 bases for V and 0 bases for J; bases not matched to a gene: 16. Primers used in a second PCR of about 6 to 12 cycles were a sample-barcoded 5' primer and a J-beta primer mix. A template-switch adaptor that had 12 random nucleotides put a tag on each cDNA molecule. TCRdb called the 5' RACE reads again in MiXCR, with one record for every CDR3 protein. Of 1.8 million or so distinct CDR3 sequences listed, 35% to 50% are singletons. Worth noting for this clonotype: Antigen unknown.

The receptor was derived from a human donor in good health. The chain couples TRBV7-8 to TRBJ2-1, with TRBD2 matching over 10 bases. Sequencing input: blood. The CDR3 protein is CASSGGASGGLLSSYNEQFF. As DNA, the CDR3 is TGTGCCAGCAGCGGGGGGGCTAGCGGGGGCCTCTTAAGCTCCTACAATGAGCAGTTCTTC.